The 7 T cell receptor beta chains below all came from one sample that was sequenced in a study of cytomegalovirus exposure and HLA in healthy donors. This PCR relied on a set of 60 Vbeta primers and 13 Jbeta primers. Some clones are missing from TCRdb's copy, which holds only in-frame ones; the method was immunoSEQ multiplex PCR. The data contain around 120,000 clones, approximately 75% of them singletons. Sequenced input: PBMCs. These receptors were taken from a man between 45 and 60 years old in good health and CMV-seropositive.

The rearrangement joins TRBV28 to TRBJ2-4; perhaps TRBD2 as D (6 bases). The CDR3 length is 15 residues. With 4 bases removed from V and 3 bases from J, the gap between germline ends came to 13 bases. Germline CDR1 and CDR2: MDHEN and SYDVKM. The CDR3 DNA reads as TGTGCCAGCAGTTACCCCGACGGGGGCAAAAACATTCAGTACTTC. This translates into CASSYPDGGKNIQYF.

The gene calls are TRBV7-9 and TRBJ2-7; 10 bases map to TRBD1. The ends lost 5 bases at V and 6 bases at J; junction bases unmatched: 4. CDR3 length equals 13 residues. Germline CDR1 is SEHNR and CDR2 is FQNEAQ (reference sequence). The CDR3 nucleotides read TGTGCCAGCAGCCCCGGGGACAGGGGCGAGCAGTACTTC. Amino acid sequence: CASSPGDRGEQYF.

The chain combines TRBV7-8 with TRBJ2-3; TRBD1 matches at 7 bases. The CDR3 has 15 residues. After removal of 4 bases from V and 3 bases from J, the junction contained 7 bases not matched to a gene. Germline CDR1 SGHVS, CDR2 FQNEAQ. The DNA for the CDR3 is TGTGCCAGCAGCTCCAGGGGGAAAGGGACAGATACGCAGTATTTT. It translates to CASSSRGKGTDTQYF.

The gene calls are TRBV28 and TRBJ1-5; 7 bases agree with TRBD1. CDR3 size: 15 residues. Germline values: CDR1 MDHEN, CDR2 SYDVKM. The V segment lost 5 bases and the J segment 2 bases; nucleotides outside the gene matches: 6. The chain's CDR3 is CASSRQGMGNQPQHF. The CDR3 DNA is TGTGCCAGCAGTCGACAGGGAATGGGCAATCAGCCCCAGCATTTT.

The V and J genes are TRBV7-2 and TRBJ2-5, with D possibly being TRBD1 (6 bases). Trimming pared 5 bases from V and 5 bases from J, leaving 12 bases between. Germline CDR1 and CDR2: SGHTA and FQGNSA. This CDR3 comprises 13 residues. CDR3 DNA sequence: TGTGCCAGCAGCGTACAGGGACGCGAGACCCAGTACTTC. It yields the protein CASSVQGRETQYF.

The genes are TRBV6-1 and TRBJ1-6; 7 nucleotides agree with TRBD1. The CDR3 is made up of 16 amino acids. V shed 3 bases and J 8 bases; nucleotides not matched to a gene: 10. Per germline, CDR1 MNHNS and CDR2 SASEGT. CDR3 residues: CASSDPGTADYSPLHF. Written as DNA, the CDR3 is TGTGCCAGCAGTGATCCAGGGACAGCGGATTATTCACCCCTCCACTTT.

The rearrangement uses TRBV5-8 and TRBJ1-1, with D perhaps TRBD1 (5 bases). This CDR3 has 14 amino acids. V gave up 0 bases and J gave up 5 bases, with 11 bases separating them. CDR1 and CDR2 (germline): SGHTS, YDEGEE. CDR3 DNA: TGTGCCAGCAGCTTGGCCGGAGGGGTTACTGAAGCTTTCTTT. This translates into CASSLAGGVTEAFF.